Detailed here is one TCR beta chain. Its antigen is still unknown. Expressed TCRB transcripts were sequenced because the isolated RNA had all been reverse transcribed beforehand. Some clones are missing from TCRdb's copy, which holds only in-frame ones; the method was immunoSEQ multiplex PCR. The sample lists 500,000 to 650,000 clones; 9.5% to 15% were seen once. Each sorted fraction was over 95% pure. The data are from a study of beta chain features in type 1 diabetes. General study results and limits: When Type 1 diabetes patients were examined, their TCRB CDR3s proved moderately but significantly shorter in all four CD4+ subsets. Researchers reported that naive, central memory and Treg TCRB repertoires appeared more similar in patients than in healthy donors. Patients with type 1 diabetes carried fewer insertions and had more deletions at their VDJ junctions.

The junction had 10 bases not matched to a gene; V was cut back by 7 bases and J by 8 bases. The CDR3 loop spans 13 amino acids. The germline V gene encodes CDR1 SQVTM and CDR2 ANQGSEA. The chain couples TRBV29-1 to TRBJ1-4, with 7 bases aligning to TRBD1. The receptor's source is a young man with type 1 diabetes. The sequenced material came from naive CD4+ T cells from blood. The CDR3 DNA is TGCAGCGATTGGGACAGAGGAGGGGAAAAACTGTTTTTT. Translating gives CSDWDRGGEKLFF.